This T cell receptor (beta chain) was found in a study of cytomegalovirus exposure and HLA in healthy donors. Looking at the study overall: Genotyping of 400 or so donors showed that about 83% belonged to the Caucasian-associated ancestry cluster.

The germline V and J ends were trimmed by 3 bases and 0 bases, with 19 bases remaining between them. Per germline, CDR1 SGHAT and CDR2 FQDESV (reference sequence). This CDR3 is built from 18 residues. 60 Vbeta and 13 Jbeta primers were used in PCR. The assay was immunoSEQ multiplex PCR, and TCRdb's table has in-frame clones only and misses some. The sample has 130,000 to 150,000 clones, around 79% seen once. This chain links TRBV11-1 with TRBJ2-3; weak D call: TRBD2 (6 bases). Sequenced material: PBMCs. The TCR was taken from a man between 35 and 55 years old in good health and CMV-seropositive. The CDR3: CASSFDLKAGTSTDTQYF. The CDR3 DNA reads as TGTGCCAGCAGCTTCGATTTGAAGGCGGGAACTAGCACAGATACGCAGTATTTT.